This record concerns one T cell receptor beta chain sequence. There are many counts of this clone. No antigen is known for it. Read data end 3 residues before the CDR3 end; the end is taken from the germline J gene. This record comes from a study of T cell clonality in common variable immunodeficiency (dated by TCRdb to 2015 to 2017). For sequencing, equivalent amounts of genomic DNA were input from CVID and control samples. For every sample, a 60 bp segment covering the rearranged TCRbeta CDR3 region was amplified and then sequenced. The immunoSEQ assay, a bias-corrected multiplex PCR combined with high-throughput sequencing, was used for TCRbeta amplification. In the authors' own workflow: Every unique nucleotide sequence counted as a clone and was annotated with V, D and J genes, copy number and frequency. Sequences were labeled productive if in frame, and non-productive if out of frame or containing stop codons. As previously described, clonality was computed from Shannon's entropy. Mean CDR3 Kyte-Doolittle hydropathy was derived from the predicted amino acid sequences of productive clones. Using the R hclust function, scaled V gene usage was clustered hierarchically with Manhattan distance and complete linkage. To assess clone sharing by CDR3 amino acid sequence, 12 repertoires per group were resampled over 100 rounds. Repertoires were searched for fewer than 85 published EBV-specific and around 230 published CMV-specific TCRbeta sequences. A couple of CVID samples that yielded fewer than 10,000 sequences were excluded from the analysis, so around 40 CVID repertoires were retained. Not all clones reach the TCRdb copy of this immuneACCESS table, which keeps in-frame sequences only. Checked studies attribute under half of the gap to unresolved V genes and leave the rest unexplained. V, J and clone size reflect that table, while D and trimming were determined from the DNA. The sample records tens of thousands of clones, none occurring a single time. The ten largest clones take up about 4.5% of the sample.

General study outcomes and caveats: CVID subjects shared fewer TCRbeta clones with each other than healthy controls did (p < 0.0001). CVID TCRbeta sequences reportedly showed fewer deletions and N-nucleotide insertions and lacked highly modified clones with 13 or more V deletions. Even though DNA input was equal, the average per sample came to 82,000 or so unique sequences for controls compared with 25,000 to 35,000 for CVID samples. Correlations between repertoire features and clinical complications were limited by patient heterogeneity within the CVID cohort. Increased TCRbeta clonality was found in CVID subjects compared with healthy controls (t-test p = 0.018), with the increase being most characteristic of about a third of subjects. According to the authors, figuring out what caused the increased clonality in CVID would require sequencing the repertoires of T cell subpopulations.

Most of the CVID patients and most of the healthy controls were of Caucasian heritage. From each donor, roughly 5 to 9 ml of heparinized peripheral whole blood was collected. Genomic DNA from adults with common variable immune deficiency (CVID) and from healthy adult controls was used to sequence TCRbeta CDR3 repertoires. The control group comprised some 22 healthy adult volunteers, roughly 12 female and approximately ten male, aged about 20 to 70 years with a mean age of approximately 30. Diluted blood was density-centrifuged over Hypaque 1077 or Ficoll-Paque to isolate peripheral blood mononuclear cells. Genomic DNA was obtained from unsorted mononuclear cells using either Qiagen column purification or a centrifugation-based method. The V end loses 8 bases and the J end loses 5 bases, and a stretch of 12 bases separates them. Taken from cysteine to phenylalanine, the CDR3 has 12 residues. Part of the CDR3 DNA is given, 27 bases translated from base 1. In the germline V gene, CDR1 corresponds to SNHLY and CDR2 to FYNNEI.

The V and J genes are TRBV2 and TRBJ2-5; a tentative D call is TRBD1 (6 bases match). The sequenced sample was peripheral blood mononuclear cells. The clonotype comes from a person aged 18 to 75 in good health. CDR3 bases read: TGTGCCAGCCAGACAGGCGGCGAGACC. This gives the protein CASQTGGET. The whole CDR3 region reads CASQTGGETQYF. When the CDR3 is completed using the reference TRBV2 and TRBJ2-5 genes on either side, the full variable domain is EPEVTQTPSHQVTQMGQEVILRCVPISNHLYFYWYRQILGQKVEFLVSFYNNEISEKSEIFDDQFSVERPDGSNFTLKIRSTKLEDSAMYFCASQTGGETQYFGPGTRLLVL.